The 21 T cell receptor beta chains in this list originate from one sample, sequenced in a study of blood T cell repertoires in COVID-19. Measured with immunoSEQ multiplex PCR; TCRdb has only the in-frame clones, and not every one. The table includes under 200,000 clones, 85% to 90% detected once. Material for sequencing was peripheral blood. These receptors all come from a man aged 55 to 70 with COVID-19, enrolled during active disease.

This chain links TRBV3-1 (or the pseudogene TRBV3-2) with TRBJ2-7; maybe TRBD1 (5 bases). The CDR3 extends over 16 amino acids. Looked up from germline, CDR1 is LGHDT and CDR2 is YNNKEL (reference sequence). V dropped 1 base and J dropped 5 bases, with 18 bases sitting between them. CDR3 bases: TGTGCCAGCAGCCAAGTAAGGTCAGGGTATTTTGACGAGCAGTACTTC. Its protein product is CASSQVRSGYFDEQYF.

V and J are TRBV24-1 and TRBJ1-2; D remains ambiguous. In germline, CDR1 is KGHDR, CDR2 SFDVKD. The CDR3 is 16 amino acids. Trimming pared 3 bases from V and 8 bases from J, leaving 21 bases between. The CDR3 coding sequence is TGTGCCACCAGTGATAACCGAGGGCCGGTTGAAAGGGGCTACACCTTC. It translates to CATSDNRGPVERGYTF.

V usage is TRBV3-1 (or the pseudogene TRBV3-2) and J usage is TRBJ2-5, with 8 bases that match TRBD1. There are 13 residues in the CDR3. Trimming took 4 bases from V and 7 from J; bases not matched to a gene: 5. Germline CDR1 is LGHDT and CDR2 is YNNKEL (reference sequence). The CDR3 DNA sequence: TGTGCCAGCAGCCTCGGACAGGGTAGGACCCAGTACTTC. Protein: CASSLGQGRTQYF.

The chain uses TRBV7-2 and TRBJ2-7; D is ambiguous. CDR1 is SGHTA, CDR2 FQGNSA, per germline. The length of the CDR3 is 14 residues. V lost 0 bases and J 2 bases, leaving 8 bases between the germline ends. CDR3 protein: CASSLAVGPYEQYF. CDR3 in DNA: TGTGCCAGCAGCTTAGCCGTTGGGCCCTACGAGCAGTACTTC.

This clone was recorded only once. This sequence joins TRBV6-2 or TRBV6-3 and TRBJ2-5; no firm D call. CDR1 and CDR2 (germline): MNHEY, SVGEGT. This CDR3 spans 15 amino acids. Trimming shortened V by 0 bases and J by 1 base, and 9 bases separated the two germline ends. For the CDR3, the DNA is TGTGCCAGCAGTTACTCACGAGGAGCCCAAGAGACCCAGTACTTC. Protein product: CASSYSRGAQETQYF.

This chain uses TRBV7-9 with TRBJ1-1, with 7 bases that match TRBD1. V shed 1 base and J 0 bases; nucleotides not matched to a gene: 2. Germline V gives CDR1 SEHNR, CDR2 FQNEAQ (reference sequence). The CDR3 contains 15 residues. In nucleotides, the CDR3 is TGTGCCAGCAGCTTAGAGGGGGCACTGAACACTGAAGCTTTCTTT. Translating gives CASSLEGALNTEAFF.

The chain has TRBV18 and TRBJ1-6; 9 nucleotides align to TRBD1. Per germline, CDR1 KGHSH and CDR2 LQKENI. The CDR3 totals 15 residues. V was clipped by 4 bases and J by 6 bases; unmatched bases: 4. CDR3 region: CASSLGTGSNSPLHF. In nucleotides, the CDR3 is TGTGCCAGCTCACTAGGGACAGGGAGTAATTCACCCCTCCACTTT.

V gene TRBV5-6 combines with J gene TRBJ1-2; weak D call: TRBD1 (6 bases). Trimming left V 6 bases short and J 8 bases short, with 14 bases between. The CDR3 runs to 12 residues. Germline V gene sequence: CDR1 SGHDT, CDR2 YYEEEE. The CDR3, as DNA: TGTGCCAGCACCTCGGGGGGGCCAGGCTACACCTTC. Protein: CASTSGGPGYTF.

V usage is TRBV18 and J usage is TRBJ1-2; 8 nucleotides agree with TRBD1. Germline values: CDR1 KGHSH, CDR2 LQKENI. The CDR3 sequence is 18 residues long. V was clipped by 0 bases and J by 2 bases; unmatched bases: 11. The CDR3, as DNA: TGTGCCAGCTCACCACCGGCATTAGGGACAGGACAAAACTATGGCTACACCTTC. Amino acids: CASSPPALGTGQNYGYTF.

This chain uses TRBV6-5 with TRBJ1-4; D is possibly TRBD1 (5 bases). Trimming left V 6 bases short and J 5 bases short, with 16 bases between. The CDR3 sequence is 15 residues long. The germline gives CDR1 MNHEY, CDR2 SVGAGI. The CDR3 is CASRKDRGLNEKLFF. In DNA form, the CDR3 reads TGTGCCAGCAGAAAGGATAGGGGCTTGAATGAAAAACTGTTTTTT.

This clone was observed once. The genes are TRBV4-2 and TRBJ2-7, with D maybe TRBD1 (5 bases). The CDR3 is 14 amino acids. Germline CDR1 is LGHNA and CDR2 is YNFKEQ. Trimming shortened V by 3 bases and J by 1 base, and 10 bases separated the two germline ends. In DNA form, the CDR3 reads TGTGCCAGCAGCCACCTGACAGAGTCCTACGAGCAGTACTTC. Amino acid sequence: CASSHLTESYEQYF.

The V and J genes are TRBV5-6 and TRBJ2-6; no firm D call. V shed 3 bases and J shed 1 base, with 11 bases lying between them. There are 16 residues in the CDR3. The germline V gene has CDR1 SGHDT and CDR2 YYEEEE. In nucleotides, the CDR3 is TGTGCCAGCAGCTCCCTGGAGTTTTCTGGGGCCAACGTCCTGACTTTC. Its protein is CASSSLEFSGANVLTF.

The rearrangement uses TRBV5-1 and TRBJ2-3; D gene ambiguous. The CDR3 is made up of 14 amino acids. CDR1 is SGHRS, CDR2 YFSETQ, per germline. Between the trimmed V and J ends, which lost 5 bases and 2 bases, there was a span of 12 bases. The CDR3 loop is CASRARRITDTQYF. The CDR3 DNA is TGCGCCAGCAGGGCGAGGCGGATCACAGATACGCAGTATTTT.

Note on this clone: In the same sample, other DNA sequences code for this CDR3. The V and J genes are TRBV7-2 and TRBJ1-5; D unclear. The germline V and J ends were trimmed by 2 bases and 2 bases, with 7 bases remaining between them. Germline V lookup: CDR1 SGHTA, CDR2 FQGNSA. This CDR3 is built from 14 residues. The CDR3 coding sequence is TGTGCCAGCAGCTTATCTACCGGCAATCAGCCCCAGCATTTT. This translates into CASSLSTGNQPQHF. The whole variable domain, filled in from reference TRBV7-2 and TRBJ1-5, reads GAGVSQSPSNKVTEKGKDVELRCDPISGHTALYWYRQSLGQGLEFLIYFQGNSAPDKSGLPSDRFSAERTGGSVSTLTIQRTQQEDSAVYLCASSLSTGNQPQHFGDGTRLSIL.

As for this clone: The junction does not match germline at one end; this may be a read error. J is TRBJ1-2 and V is TRBV6-2 or TRBV6-3, with D hard to call. The CDR3 has 12 residues. Germline CDR1 MNHEY, CDR2 SVGEGT. CDR3 sequence: CASSYLRSGQAF. CDR3 DNA: TGTGCCAGCAGTTACTTGCGGTCGGGTCAAGCCTTC.

The chain is built from TRBV10-3 and TRBJ1-2; no reliable D call. The CDR3 spans 16 residues. CDR1 is ENHRY, CDR2 SYGVKD, per germline. Trimming took off 0 bases at V and 4 bases at J, with 15 bases between the two ends. CDR3 nucleotides: TGTGCCATCAGTGAGTCGAGCATATTAAGAACCTATGGCTACACCTTC. As protein: CAISESSILRTYGYTF.

This rearrangement joins TRBV5-1 to TRBJ1-1; TRBD1 might be the D (6 bases). The CDR3 length is 15 residues. Trimming took 4 bases from V and 3 from J, leaving 16 bases between them. Germline CDR1 is SGHRS and CDR2 is YFSETQ. The CDR3 reads CASSPPGRGHTEAFF. For the CDR3, the DNA is TGCGCCAGCAGCCCCCCCGGGCGGGGGCACACTGAAGCTTTCTTT.

The V and J genes are TRBV5-1 and TRBJ1-2, with TRBD1 identical over 8 bases. The J segment lost 7 bases and the V segment lost 0 bases, leaving 5 bases of the junction unmatched. Germline loops: CDR1 SGHRS, CDR2 YFSETQ. The CDR3 runs to 14 residues. CDR3 in amino acids: CASSLGQGASGYTF. The CDR3 bases are TGCGCCAGCAGCTTGGGGCAGGGGGCTAGTGGCTACACCTTC.

This clone showed up just a few times. In DNA, the CDR3 is TGTGCCAGCAGCCCGCTCGGGGTCGATCAGCCCCAGCATTTT. Protein product: CASSPLGVDQPQHF. V and J are TRBV3-1 (or the pseudogene TRBV3-2) and TRBJ1-5; D is ambiguous. This CDR3 spans 14 amino acids. Germline CDR1 reads LGHDT; CDR2 reads YNNKEL (reference sequence). The ends were cut back, 4 bases at V and 5 bases at J, with 12 bases in the middle.

The rearrangement uses TRBV5-1 and TRBJ2-1, with a weak D call TRBD2 (6 bases). In germline, CDR1 is SGHRS, CDR2 YFSETQ. This CDR3 is 18 amino acids long. The ends were cut back, 0 bases at V and 7 bases at J, with 23 bases in the middle. The CDR3, as DNA: TGCGCCAGCAGCTTGGAAAATTTGGGGACTGGGGGGTTGAATGAGCAGTTCTTC. It specifies CASSLENLGTGGLNEQFF.

The chain joins TRBV24-1 to TRBJ2-5; 10 positions agree with TRBD1. V shed 4 bases, J shed 13 bases, and the junction held 17 bases outside the gene matches. There are 16 residues in the CDR3. The germline V gene encodes CDR1 KGHDR and CDR2 SFDVKD. This chain's CDR3 is CATSDRTGTGASALYF. The CDR3 DNA is TGTGCCACCAGTGACCGCACCGGGACAGGGGCCTCTGCTTTGTACTTC.